The sequence of this T cell receptor beta chain was determined in a study of cytomegalovirus exposure and HLA in healthy donors. Notes on this clone: Its specificity is not known.

Both 60 Vbeta primers and 13 Jbeta primers went into the PCR. TCRdb keeps only in-frame clones here, not all; method: immunoSEQ multiplex PCR. The table includes under 200,000 clones, approximately 86% detected once. This CDR3 has 13 amino acids. The germline V gene encodes CDR1 LNHDA and CDR2 SQIVND (reference sequence). V dropped 7 bases and J dropped 6; count of bases not matched to a gene: 6. General study results and limits: Available immune exposure information was restricted to CMV serostatus only. Most CMV-associated TCR beta chains were later found to appear HLA-restricted. Among the most significant clusters, several appeared linked to common viral pathogens in a later analysis. A later analysis linked a missense DCLRE1C variant to TCR beta V- and J-gene trimming.

This chain links TRBV19 with TRBJ1-1; 9 positions match TRBD1. The sequencing input was PBMCs. This clonotype originated in a woman aged 18-29 years in good health and CMV-seronegative. The CDR3 sequence is CASTAQGASEAFF. The CDR3 DNA is TGTGCCAGTACGGCACAGGGGGCCTCTGAAGCTTTCTTT.